The 15 T cell receptor beta chains below all came from one sample that was sequenced in a study of CD4+ T cells in melanoma (dated by TCRdb to between 2020 and 2023). The library was obtained by the immunoSEQ multiplex PCR assay. Held by TCRdb, this immuneACCESS table contains in-frame sequences only and omits some clones. Under half of the omission traces to an unresolved V gene where checked; the cause of the rest is unknown. This sample holds fewer than 150,000 clones; around 90% were observed only once. The ten top clones hold 1.5% of the sample. The receptors were sampled from a human donor with melanoma.

CDR3 in amino acids: CASSQRTSGSYEQYF. CDR3 bases: TGTGCCAGCAGCCAGAGGACTAGCGGCTCCTACGAGCAGTACTTC. V gene TRBV4-2 combines with J gene TRBJ2-7; 10 bases align to TRBD2. The CDR3 contains 15 residues. The germline CDR1 and CDR2 sequences are LGHNA and YNFKEQ. V gave up 3 bases and J gave up 0 bases; unmatched junction bases: 2.

The V call is TRBV11-2, the J call TRBJ2-5; 7 bases align to TRBD2. The CDR3 length is 14 residues. Germline V gene lookup returns CDR1 SGHAT and CDR2 FQNNGV. J gave up 9 bases and V 7 bases, and 14 bases lay outside the gene matches. The CDR3 coding sequence is TGTGCCAGCAACCATGAAAGGGGACGGGGGGCCCAGTACTTC. Translated: CASNHERGRGAQYF.

The rearrangement links TRBV4-1 to TRBJ2-7; D may match TRBD1 or TRBD2 (5 bases each). This CDR3 has 13 residues. The germline V and J ends were trimmed by 4 bases and 4 bases, with 11 bases remaining between them. Germline values: CDR1 MGHRA, CDR2 YSYEKL. CDR3 protein: CASSPNEGYEQYF. The CDR3 nucleotides read TGCGCCAGCAGCCCCAACGAGGGGTACGAGCAGTACTTC.

V usage is TRBV5-1 and J usage is TRBJ2-7; 8 nucleotides line up with TRBD1. Unmatched junction bases numbered 6, after V lost 4 bases and J lost 3 bases. The CDR3 is made up of 14 amino acids. Germline values: CDR1 SGHRS, CDR2 YFSETQ. The CDR3 spells CASSPADRGYEQYF. For the CDR3, the DNA is TGCGCCAGCAGCCCTGCCGACAGGGGCTACGAGCAGTACTTC.

The V and J genes are TRBV27 and TRBJ1-2; no reliable D call. Germline assignment: CDR1 MNHEY and CDR2 SMNVEV (reference sequence). The V gene lost 3 bases and the J gene lost 1 base, with 12 bases spanning the gap. CDR3 length: 15 amino acids. CDR3 residues: CASSFTPYGNYGYTF. In DNA form, the CDR3 reads TGTGCCAGCAGTTTCACCCCGTACGGTAACTATGGCTACACCTTC.

This clone was seen just once. V usage is TRBV7-2 and J usage is TRBJ2-5; TRBD2 agrees at 10 bases. The CDR3 sequence is 14 residues long. Germline CDR1 is SGHTA and CDR2 is FQGNSA. J gave up 5 bases and V 5 bases, and 5 bases lay outside the gene matches. The CDR3 DNA sequence: TGTGCCAGCAGCAGAGCGGGGGGGGGCGAGACCCAGTACTTC. Translated: CASSRAGGGETQYF.

V gene TRBV27 combines with J gene TRBJ1-5, with a possible D match to TRBD1 (5 bases). The V end lost 2 bases, the J end lost 7 bases, and 9 bases lay between the germline ends. Germline CDR1 is MNHEY and CDR2 is SMNVEV (reference sequence). This CDR3 comprises 13 residues. The CDR3 reads CASSLTGGQPQHF. CDR3 nucleotides: TGTGCCAGCAGTTTAACAGGAGGGCAGCCCCAGCATTTT.

The chain's CDR3 is CAIRDPGNNEQFF. In DNA form, the CDR3 reads TGTGCCATCAGAGACCCGGGGAACAATGAGCAGTTCTTC. The rearrangement joins TRBV10-3 to TRBJ2-1, with TRBD2 as a possible D gene (5 bases). CDR3 length: 13 amino acids. CDR1 and CDR2 (germline): ENHRY, SYGVKD. V was pared by 6 bases and J by 5 bases, with 11 bases between.

The rearrangement links TRBV7-6 to TRBJ2-5, with 11 bases lining up with TRBD2. The trim removed 5 bases at V and 5 bases at J, leaving 13 bases unmatched. The CDR3 has 17 amino acids. Germline-derived CDR1 and CDR2 are SGHVS and FNYEAQ. The CDR3 region is CASSPRLAGLREETQYF. In DNA, the CDR3 is TGTGCCAGCAGCCCGCGACTAGCGGGGCTCCGGGAGGAGACCCAGTACTTC.

The V call is TRBV11-2, the J call TRBJ2-5, with no clear D. In germline, CDR1 is SGHAT, CDR2 FQNNGV. V was shortened by 4 bases and J by 2 bases, with 8 bases between the two germline ends. This CDR3 has 13 amino acids. The CDR3 is CASSSVRQETQYF. The DNA for the CDR3 is TGTGCCAGCAGCTCCGTACGGCAAGAGACCCAGTACTTC. Based on the CDR3 plus reference TRBV11-2 and TRBJ2-5, the full variable domain is EAGVAQSPRYKIIEKRQSVAFWCNPISGHATLYWYQQILGQGPKLLIQFQNNGVVDDSQLPKDRFSAERLKGVDSTLKIQPAKLEDSAVYLCASSSVRQETQYFGPGTRLLVL.

The chain combines TRBV29-1 with TRBJ2-3, with 7 bases aligning to TRBD2. Trimming removed 4 bases from V and 4 bases from J; junction bases left unmatched: 5. The CDR3 spans 13 residues. The germline V gene encodes CDR1 SQVTM and CDR2 ANQGSEA. Here the CDR3 DNA reads TGCAGCGTTGTCAGCGGGACCCCAGATACGCAGTATTTT. Residues: CSVVSGTPDTQYF.

The chain is built from TRBV6-5 and TRBJ1-4; tentative D call: TRBD1 (6 bases). Germline CDR1 and CDR2: MNHEY and SVGAGI. CDR3 length: 14 residues. V was cut by 5 bases and J by 7 bases, with 14 bases left in between. The CDR3 loop reads CASSPRGGGEKLFF. The CDR3 DNA reads as TGTGCCAGCAGTCCCAGGGGAGGCGGTGAAAAACTGTTTTTT.

The CDR3 coding sequence is TGCGCCAGCGACAACAGGGAGAACCCTTACTATAATAATTCACCCCTCCACTTT. This translates into CASDNRENPYYNNSPLHF. The chain employs TRBV5-1 and TRBJ1-6, with a weak D call TRBD1 (6 bases). Germline values: CDR1 SGHRS, CDR2 YFSETQ. The CDR3 has 18 amino acids. Trimming pared 7 bases from V and 5 bases from J, leaving 25 bases between.

This chain links TRBV4-1 with TRBJ1-3, with D hard to call. CDR1 MGHRA and CDR2 YSYEKL come from the germline V gene. V was shortened by 0 bases and J by 2 bases, with 8 bases between the two germline ends. The CDR3 loop spans 15 amino acids. The CDR3 sequence: CASSQDRAAGNTIYF. CDR3 nucleotides: TGCGCCAGCAGCCAAGATCGGGCAGCTGGAAACACCATATATTTT.

This clone is a singleton in its sample. The chain couples TRBV5-1 to TRBJ2-5, with 9 positions matching TRBD2. CDR1 is SGHRS, CDR2 YFSETQ, per germline. This CDR3 comprises 16 residues. V gave up 1 base and J gave up 5 bases; unmatched junction bases: 9. CDR3 bases: TGCGCCAGCAGCTTGCTAGGCGGGGGGGCCTTGGAGACCCAGTACTTC. Its protein is CASSLLGGGALETQYF. The entire variable domain, with the rest obtained from reference TRBV5-1 and TRBJ2-5, is as follows: KAGVTQTPRYLIKTRGQQVTLSCSPISGHRSVSWYQQTPGQGLQFLFEYFSETQRNKGNFPGRFSGRQFSNSRSEMNVSTLELGDSALYLCASSLLGGGALETQYFGPGTRLLVL.